Listed here are 10 T cell receptor beta chains from one sample, sequenced in a study of PD-1 blockade in classical Hodgkin lymphoma. Profiling relied on immunoSEQ multiplex PCR, and the TCRdb table lists in-frame clones only, not all of them. The table lists about 97,000 clones, approximately 90% of them singletons. Relapses following autologous stem cell transplantation were seen in all patients, with brentuximab vedotin exposure varying. The source material was peripheral blood mononuclear cells (PBMCs), sampled before the second cycle of nivolumab. The receptors shown here come from a human donor with classical Hodgkin lymphoma.

The rearrangement links TRBV4-1 to TRBJ2-3; tentative D call: TRBD2 (5 bases). V dropped 4 bases and J dropped 0 bases, with 11 bases sitting between them. The CDR3 length is 15 residues. The V gene's germline CDR1 is MGHRA and CDR2 YSYEKL. CDR3 in DNA: TGCGCCAGCAGCCTTTCGGGATTGAGCACAGATACGCAGTATTTT. Translation gives CASSLSGLSTDTQYF.

The V and J genes are TRBV7-9 and TRBJ2-2, with 8 bases matching TRBD1. From germline, CDR1 is SEHNR and CDR2 FQNEAQ (reference sequence). The CDR3 totals 13 residues. V lost 10 bases to trimming and J lost 2 bases; unmatched junction nucleotides: 3. The CDR3 nucleotides are TGTGCCACAACAGGGGGTAACACCGGGGAGCTGTTTTTT. It codes for CATTGGNTGELFF.

The chain combines TRBV13 with TRBJ2-5; no reliable D call. The CDR3 runs to 12 residues. Per germline, CDR1 PRHDT and CDR2 FYEKMQ (reference sequence). The ends were cut back, 5 bases at V and 5 bases at J, with 9 bases in the middle. CDR3 DNA: TGTGCCAGCAGCACCCTGGGGGAGACCCAGTACTTC. Amino acid sequence: CASSTLGETQYF.

The chain recombines TRBV6-5 with TRBJ2-2; D call uncertain. The germline CDR1 and CDR2 sequences are MNHEY and SVGAGI. The CDR3 length is 15 residues. Trimming took 6 bases from V and 8 from J, leaving 19 bases between them. The CDR3 loop reads CASSPYRTKLGELFF. CDR3 nucleotides: TGTGCCAGCAGCCCCTACCGGACCAAACTGGGGGAGCTGTTTTTT.

The chain employs TRBV19 and TRBJ1-5, with 8 bases that match TRBD1. This CDR3 has 15 residues. The junction had 12 bases not matched to a gene; V was cut back by 9 bases and J by 5 bases. CDR1 LNHDA and CDR2 SQIVND come from the germline V gene (reference sequence). The CDR3 region has the DNA TGTGCCAGCAATCTCGACAGGGGTTCCTATCAGCCCCAGCATTTT. The encoded protein is CASNLDRGSYQPQHF.

This chain joins TRBV28 and TRBJ1-2, with D possibly matching TRBD1 (5 bases). Germline V gene lookup returns CDR1 MDHEN and CDR2 SYDVKM. The V and J ends lost 7 bases and 5 bases respectively, with 17 bases between them. CDR3 length equals 14 residues. CDR3: CASTQTEVLYGYTF. The CDR3 DNA is TGTGCCAGCACCCAGACAGAAGTCCTATATGGCTACACCTTC.

This chain connects TRBV2 to TRBJ2-5; D is uncertain. The germline gives CDR1 SNHLY, CDR2 FYNNEI. The CDR3 runs 14 residues. Trimming shortened V by 2 bases and J by 4 bases, and 11 bases separated the two germline ends. The CDR3 sequence: CASSELDRLETQYF. CDR3 nucleotides: TGTGCCAGCAGTGAATTGGATCGGCTAGAGACCCAGTACTTC.

The genes are TRBV30 and TRBJ1-4, with TRBD1 matching 8 bases. V shed 2 bases, J shed 6 bases, and the junction held 8 bases outside the gene matches. This CDR3 contains 15 residues. Germline assignment: CDR1 GTSNPN and CDR2 SVGIG (reference sequence). The CDR3 protein is CAWSSTDRAYEKLFF. The CDR3 DNA reads as TGTGCCTGGAGTTCCACGGACAGGGCGTATGAAAAACTGTTTTTT.

The chain has TRBV5-4 and TRBJ2-1; D gene unclear. With 4 bases removed from V and 8 bases from J, the gap between germline ends came to 10 bases. The CDR3 is 12 residues long. The germline CDR1 and CDR2 sequences are SGHNT and YYREEE (reference sequence). CDR3 in amino acids: CASSVRVDEQFF. The CDR3 coding sequence is TGTGCCAGCAGCGTAAGGGTCGATGAGCAGTTCTTC.

The gene calls are TRBV11-2 and TRBJ1-2; D is ambiguous. From germline, CDR1 is SGHAT and CDR2 FQNNGV. The V end was cut by 1 base, the J end by 5 bases, with 17 bases between. This CDR3 comprises 16 residues. The CDR3 coding sequence is TGTGCCAGCAGCTTAGTTGGAAGGGCAGACCAATATGGCTACACCTTC. It translates to CASSLVGRADQYGYTF.